This is a list of T cell receptor beta chains from one sample in a study of T cells expressing NK-cell markers. TCRdb re-called the 5' RACE reads; one entry per CDR3 protein, DNA not given. Its clone listing holds about 160,000 distinct CDR3 sequences. Sequencing used blood T cells: a sorted CD56 or NKG2C T cell subset, CD4+ or CD8+ T cells, or bulk PBMC T cells (not recorded which). Receptor source: a man aged 18-75 years in good health. CDR3s include the opening cysteine and the closing phenylalanine or tryptophan. Not all rows give a size; the values are once, few, many and, for expanded clones, a class.

v_call	j_call	clone_size	cdr3_aa
TRBV5-1	TRBJ2-5	.	CASSLGQGARETQYF
TRBV27	TRBJ2-1	.	CASSLSGQGGTSSYNEQFF
TRBV3-1	TRBJ1-1	.	CASTRGPGSTEAFF
TRBV11-2	TRBJ2-1	.	CASSLGPDQIAGTYNEQFF
TRBV5-6	TRBJ2-7	.	CASRRGRASYEQYF
TRBV4-1	TRBJ1-2	.	CASSQDPYTANYGYTF
TRBV28	TRBJ2-7	.	CASTGGQGLYEQYF
TRBV20-1	TRBJ1-5	.	CSARGLSGEHQPQHF
TRBV6-5	TRBJ1-2	.	CASSSHRGGYTF
TRBV3-1	TRBJ2-5	medium-sized	CASSEIAWETQYF
TRBV7-9	TRBJ2-7	.	CASSSGQGAIAYEQYF
TRBV5-5	TRBJ2-1	.	CASSGTDYNEQFF
TRBV27	TRBJ2-1	.	CASSFDELAGNNEQFF
TRBV15	TRBJ2-7	.	CATSPGYTGYYEQYF
TRBV28	TRBJ2-5	.	CASSDLAGYLKTQYF
TRBV12-3/TRBV12-4	TRBJ1-5	.	CASGPGGEGRHF
TRBV6-5	TRBJ2-2	.	CASSYGGTNTGELFF